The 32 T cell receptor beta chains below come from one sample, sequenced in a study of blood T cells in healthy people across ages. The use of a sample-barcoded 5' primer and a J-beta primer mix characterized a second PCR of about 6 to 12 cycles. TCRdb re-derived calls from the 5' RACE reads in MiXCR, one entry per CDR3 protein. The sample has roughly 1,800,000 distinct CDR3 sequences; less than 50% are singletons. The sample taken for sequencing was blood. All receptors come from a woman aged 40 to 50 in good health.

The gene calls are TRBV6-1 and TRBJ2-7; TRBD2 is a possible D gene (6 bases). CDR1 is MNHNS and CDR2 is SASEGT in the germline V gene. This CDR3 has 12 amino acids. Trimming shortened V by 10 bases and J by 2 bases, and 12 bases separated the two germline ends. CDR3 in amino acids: CAILALTYEQYF. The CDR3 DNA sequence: TGTGCCATTCTAGCGCTCACCTACGAGCAGTACTTC.

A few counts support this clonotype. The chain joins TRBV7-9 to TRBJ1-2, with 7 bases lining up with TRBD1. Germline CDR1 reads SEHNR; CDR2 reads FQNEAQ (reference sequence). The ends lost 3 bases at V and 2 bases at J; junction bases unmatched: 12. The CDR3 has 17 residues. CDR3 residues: CASSFDFERDRNYGYTF. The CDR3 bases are TGTGCCAGCAGCTTTGATTTCGAGCGGGACAGAAACTATGGCTACACCTTC. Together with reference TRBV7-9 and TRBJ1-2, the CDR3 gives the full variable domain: DTGVSQNPRHKITKRGQNVTFRCDPISEHNRLYWYRQTLGQGPEFLTYFQNEAQLEKSRLLSDRFSAERPKGSFSTLEIQRTEQGDSAMYLCASSFDFERDRNYGYTFGSGTRLTVV.

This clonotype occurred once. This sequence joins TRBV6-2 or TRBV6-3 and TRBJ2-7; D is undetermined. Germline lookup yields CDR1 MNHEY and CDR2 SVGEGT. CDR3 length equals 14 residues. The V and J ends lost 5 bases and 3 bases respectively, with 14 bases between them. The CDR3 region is CASSTPASGYEQYF. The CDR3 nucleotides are TGTGCCAGCAGTACCCCTGCGTCGGGCTACGAGCAGTACTTC.

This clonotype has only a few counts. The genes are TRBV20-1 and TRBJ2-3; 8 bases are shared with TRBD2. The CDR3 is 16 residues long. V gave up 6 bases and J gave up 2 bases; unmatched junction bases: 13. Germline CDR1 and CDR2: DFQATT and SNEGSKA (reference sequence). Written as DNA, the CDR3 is TGCAGTGCCTTCTCTTACGGGGGGGCCCCCACAGATACGCAGTATTTT. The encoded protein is CSAFSYGGAPTDTQYF.

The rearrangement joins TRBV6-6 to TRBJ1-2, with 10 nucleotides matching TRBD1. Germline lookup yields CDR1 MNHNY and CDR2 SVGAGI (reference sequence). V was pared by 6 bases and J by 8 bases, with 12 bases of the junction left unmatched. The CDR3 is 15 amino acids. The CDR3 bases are TGTGCCAGCAGCTACCCGGGACAGGGGTATCAAGGCTACACCTTC. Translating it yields CASSYPGQGYQGYTF.

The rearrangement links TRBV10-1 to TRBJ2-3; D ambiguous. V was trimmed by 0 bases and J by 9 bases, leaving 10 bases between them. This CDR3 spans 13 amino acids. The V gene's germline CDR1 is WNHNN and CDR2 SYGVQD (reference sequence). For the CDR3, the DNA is TGCGCCAGCAGTGAGTCAGCAGGTGGGACGCAGTATTTT. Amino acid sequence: CASSESAGGTQYF.

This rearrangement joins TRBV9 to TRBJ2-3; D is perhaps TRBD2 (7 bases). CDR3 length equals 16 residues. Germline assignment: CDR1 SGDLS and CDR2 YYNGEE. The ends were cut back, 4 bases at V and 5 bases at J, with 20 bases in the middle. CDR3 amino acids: CASSPPIGGPRDTQYF. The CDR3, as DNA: TGTGCCAGCAGCCCGCCCATCGGGGGGCCTCGAGATACGCAGTATTTT.

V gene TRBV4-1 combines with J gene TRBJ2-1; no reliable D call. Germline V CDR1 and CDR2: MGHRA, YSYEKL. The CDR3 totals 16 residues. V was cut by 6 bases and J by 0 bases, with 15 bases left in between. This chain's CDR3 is CASSHDPESSYNEQFF. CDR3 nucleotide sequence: TGCGCCAGCAGTCACGACCCGGAGAGCTCCTACAATGAGCAGTTCTTC.

The CDR3 nucleotides are TGTGCCAGCAGCTTGAGAGTGACAGGGGGTAGCTCCTATAATTCACCCCTCCACTTT. It is translated as CASSLRVTGGSSYNSPLHF. The chain has TRBV5-6 and TRBJ1-6, with 9 bases aligning to TRBD1. The junction had 8 bases not matched to a gene; V was cut back by 1 base and J by 0 bases. CDR3 length: 19 amino acids. CDR1 and CDR2 (germline): SGHDT, YYEEEE.

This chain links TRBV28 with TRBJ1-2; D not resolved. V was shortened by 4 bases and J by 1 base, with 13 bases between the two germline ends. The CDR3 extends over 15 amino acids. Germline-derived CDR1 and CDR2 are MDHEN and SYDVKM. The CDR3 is CASSSLSEINYGYTF. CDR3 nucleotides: TGTGCCAGCAGTTCATTATCGGAAATTAACTATGGCTACACCTTC.

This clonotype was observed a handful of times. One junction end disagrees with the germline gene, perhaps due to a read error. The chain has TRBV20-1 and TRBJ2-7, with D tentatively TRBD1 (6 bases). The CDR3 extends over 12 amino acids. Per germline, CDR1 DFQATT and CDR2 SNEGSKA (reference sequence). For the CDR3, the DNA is TGCAGCGCTATAAGGGGGAGCTACGAGCAGTACTTC. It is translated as CSAIRGSYEQYF.

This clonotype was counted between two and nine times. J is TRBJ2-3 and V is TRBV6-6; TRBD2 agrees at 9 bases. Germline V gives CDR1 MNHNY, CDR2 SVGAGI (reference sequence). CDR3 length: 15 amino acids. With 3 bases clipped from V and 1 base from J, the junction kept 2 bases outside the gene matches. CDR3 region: CASSYVAGGTDTQYF. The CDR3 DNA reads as TGTGCCAGCAGTTATGTAGCGGGGGGCACAGATACGCAGTATTTT.

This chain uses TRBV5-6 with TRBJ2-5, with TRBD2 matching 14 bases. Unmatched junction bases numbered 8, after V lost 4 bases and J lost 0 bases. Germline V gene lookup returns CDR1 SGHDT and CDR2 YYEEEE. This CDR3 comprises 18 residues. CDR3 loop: CASSLRLAGGPYQETQYF. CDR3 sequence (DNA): TGTGCCAGCAGCCTCCGACTAGCGGGGGGGCCGTACCAAGAGACCCAGTACTTC.

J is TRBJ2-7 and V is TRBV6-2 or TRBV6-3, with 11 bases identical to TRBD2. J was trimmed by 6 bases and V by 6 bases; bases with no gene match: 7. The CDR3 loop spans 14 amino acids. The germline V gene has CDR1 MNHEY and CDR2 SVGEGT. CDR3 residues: CASSPNGLAGEQYF. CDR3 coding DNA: TGTGCCAGCAGCCCCAACGGACTAGCGGGCGAGCAGTACTTC.

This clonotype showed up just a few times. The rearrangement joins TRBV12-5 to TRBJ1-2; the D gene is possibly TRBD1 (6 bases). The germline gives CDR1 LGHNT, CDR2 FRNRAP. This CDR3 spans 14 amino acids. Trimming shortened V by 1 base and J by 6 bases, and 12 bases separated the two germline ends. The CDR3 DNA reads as TGTGCTAGTGGTTTGGACAGGGTACAGAATGGCTACACCTTC. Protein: CASGLDRVQNGYTF.

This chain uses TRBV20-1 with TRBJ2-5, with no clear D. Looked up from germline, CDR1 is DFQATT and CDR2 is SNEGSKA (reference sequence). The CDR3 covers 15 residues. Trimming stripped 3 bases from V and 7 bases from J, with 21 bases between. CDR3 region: CSARHPDSPLWTQYF. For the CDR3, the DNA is TGCAGTGCTAGGCACCCTGACTCGCCCCTCTGGACCCAGTACTTC.

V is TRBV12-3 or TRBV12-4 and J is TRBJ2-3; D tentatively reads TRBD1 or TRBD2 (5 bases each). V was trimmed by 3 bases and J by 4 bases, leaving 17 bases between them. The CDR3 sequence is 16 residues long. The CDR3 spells CASSLPLGGGADTQYF. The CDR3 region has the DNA TGTGCCAGCAGTTTGCCTCTTGGGGGTGGTGCAGATACGCAGTATTTT.

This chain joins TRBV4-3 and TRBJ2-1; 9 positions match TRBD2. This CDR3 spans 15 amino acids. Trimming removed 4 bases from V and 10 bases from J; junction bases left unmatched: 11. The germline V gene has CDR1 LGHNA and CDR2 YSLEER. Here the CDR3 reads CASSPEVAGANEQFF. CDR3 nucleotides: TGCGCCAGCAGCCCCGAGGTAGCGGGGGCTAACGAGCAGTTCTTC.

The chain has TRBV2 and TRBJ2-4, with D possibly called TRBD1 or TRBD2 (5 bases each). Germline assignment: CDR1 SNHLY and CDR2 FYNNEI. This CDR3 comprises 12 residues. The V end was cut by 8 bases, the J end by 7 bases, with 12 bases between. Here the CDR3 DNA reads TGTGCCAGCGGGACGACGGGGAACATTCAGTACTTC. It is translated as CASGTTGNIQYF.

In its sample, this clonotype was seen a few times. Here the CDR3 DNA reads TGTGCCTCCCGCCAGAGCTGGGGCACCGGGGAGCTGTTTTTT. Protein product: CASRQSWGTGELFF. V gene TRBV6-2 or TRBV6-3 combines with J gene TRBJ2-2, with D uncertain. Germline-derived CDR1 and CDR2 are MNHEY and SVGEGT. The CDR3 is 14 amino acids. Trimming pared 11 bases from V and 4 bases from J, leaving 17 bases between.

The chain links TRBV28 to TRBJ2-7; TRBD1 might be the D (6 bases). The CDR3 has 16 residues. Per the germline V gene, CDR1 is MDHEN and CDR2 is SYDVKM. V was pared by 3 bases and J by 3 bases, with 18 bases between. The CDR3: CASSLPTGNLSYEQYF. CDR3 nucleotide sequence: TGTGCCAGCAGTTTGCCCACAGGGAACCTCAGCTACGAGCAGTACTTC.

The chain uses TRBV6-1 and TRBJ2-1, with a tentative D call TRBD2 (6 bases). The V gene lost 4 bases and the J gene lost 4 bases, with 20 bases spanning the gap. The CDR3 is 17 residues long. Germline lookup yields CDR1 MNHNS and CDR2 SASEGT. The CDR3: CASSGTVVLGTYNEQFF. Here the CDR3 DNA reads TGTGCCAGCAGTGGAACCGTGGTGTTGGGGACTTACAATGAGCAGTTCTTC.

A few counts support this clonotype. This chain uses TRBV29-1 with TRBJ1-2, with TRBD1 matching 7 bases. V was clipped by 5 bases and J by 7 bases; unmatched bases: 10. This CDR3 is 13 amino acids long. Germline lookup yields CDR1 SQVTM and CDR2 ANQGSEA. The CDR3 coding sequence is TGCAGCGTTCCCCGACAGGGTGTAAGTGGCTACACCTTC. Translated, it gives CSVPRQGVSGYTF.

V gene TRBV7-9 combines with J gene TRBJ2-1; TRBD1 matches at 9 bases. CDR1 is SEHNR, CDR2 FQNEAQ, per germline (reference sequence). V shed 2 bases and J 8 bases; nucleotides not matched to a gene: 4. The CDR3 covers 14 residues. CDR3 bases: TGTGCCAGCAGCTTAATGACAGGGGGTCATGAGCAGTTCTTC. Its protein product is CASSLMTGGHEQFF.

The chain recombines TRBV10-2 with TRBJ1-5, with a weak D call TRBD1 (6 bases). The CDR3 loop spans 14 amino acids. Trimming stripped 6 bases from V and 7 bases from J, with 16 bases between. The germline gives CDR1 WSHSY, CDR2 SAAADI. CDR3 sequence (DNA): TGCGCCAGCAGACCACAGGGTTCGATGCAGCCCCAGCATTTT. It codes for CASRPQGSMQPQHF.

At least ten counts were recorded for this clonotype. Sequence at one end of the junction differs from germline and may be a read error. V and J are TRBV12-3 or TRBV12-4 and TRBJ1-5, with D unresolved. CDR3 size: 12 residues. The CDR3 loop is CASRQGNQPQHF. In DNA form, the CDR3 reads TGCGCCAGCCGTCAGGGCAATCAGCCCCAGCATTTT.

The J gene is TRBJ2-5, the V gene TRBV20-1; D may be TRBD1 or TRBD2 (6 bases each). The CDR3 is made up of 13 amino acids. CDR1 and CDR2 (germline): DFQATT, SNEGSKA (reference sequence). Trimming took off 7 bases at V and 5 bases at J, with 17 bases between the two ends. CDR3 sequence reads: CSGRGDIGETQYF. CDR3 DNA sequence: TGCAGTGGAAGGGGGGACATCGGGGAGACCCAGTACTTC.

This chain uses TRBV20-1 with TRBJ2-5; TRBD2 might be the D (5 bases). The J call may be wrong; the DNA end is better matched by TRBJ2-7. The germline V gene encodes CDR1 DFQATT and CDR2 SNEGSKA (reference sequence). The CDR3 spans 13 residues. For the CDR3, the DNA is TGCAGTGCTAGATCGGGGTACGCCGACGAGCAGTACTTC. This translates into CSARSGYADEQYF.

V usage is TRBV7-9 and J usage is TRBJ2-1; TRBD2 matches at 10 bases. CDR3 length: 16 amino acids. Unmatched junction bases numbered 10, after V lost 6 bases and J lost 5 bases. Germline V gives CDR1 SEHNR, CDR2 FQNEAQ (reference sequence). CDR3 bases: TGTGCCAGCAGGTTCAGATTCAGCGGGGGGGACAATGAGCAGTTCTTC. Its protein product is CASRFRFSGGDNEQFF.

CDR3 DNA: TGTGCCAGCGGTCATGAGGCTAAGGGGTATGGCTACACCTTC. Its protein is CASGHEAKGYGYTF. V is TRBV27 and J is TRBJ1-2, with a possible D match to TRBD1 (5 bases). The length of the CDR3 is 14 residues. Germline CDR1 is MNHEY and CDR2 is SMNVEV (reference sequence). Trimming took off 8 bases at V and 5 bases at J, with 18 bases between the two ends.

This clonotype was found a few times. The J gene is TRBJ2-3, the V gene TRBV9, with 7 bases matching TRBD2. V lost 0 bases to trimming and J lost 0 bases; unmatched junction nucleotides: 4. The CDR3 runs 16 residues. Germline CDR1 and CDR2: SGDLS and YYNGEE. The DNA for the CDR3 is TGTGCCAGCAGCGTAGATCTAGCGGACAGCACAGATACGCAGTATTTT. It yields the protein CASSVDLADSTDTQYF.

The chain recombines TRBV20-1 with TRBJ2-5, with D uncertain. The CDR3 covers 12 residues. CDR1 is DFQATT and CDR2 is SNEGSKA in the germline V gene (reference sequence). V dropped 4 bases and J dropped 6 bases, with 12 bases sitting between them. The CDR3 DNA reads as TGCAGTGCTATAAAGGGTGAAAAGACCCAGTACTTC. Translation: CSAIKGEKTQYF.